This T cell receptor (beta chain) was captured in a study of blood T cells in healthy people across ages. Sample-barcoded 5' priming and a J-beta primer mix drove a second PCR of roughly 6 to 12 cycles. A 12-random-nucleotide template-switch adaptor tagged each cDNA molecule. TCRdb re-derived calls from the 5' RACE reads in MiXCR, one entry per CDR3 protein. The data contain hundreds of thousands of distinct CDR3 sequences, 20% to 25% of them singletons. Deletions cut 6 bases from V and 2 bases from J, with 18 bases between. The CDR3 loop spans 16 amino acids. Per the germline V gene, CDR1 is MDHEN and CDR2 is SYDVKM. Samples had at least 6 million PBMCs isolated from them. Study conclusions and caveats: Age advanced and TCR beta diversity per million T cells fell, roughly linearly.

This clonotype came up a few times. Its antigen is as yet unknown. A further study also used this sample, focusing on T cells of mothers and their children.

V gene TRBV28 combines with J gene TRBJ2-3, with TRBD2 as a possible D gene (6 bases). The origin of this receptor is a boy aged 5-17 years in good health. Material: blood. The CDR3 protein is CASRLFGGKTTDTQYF. Here the CDR3 DNA reads TGTGCCAGCAGGCTTTTCGGAGGGAAAACCACAGATACGCAGTATTTT. The full variable domain, its missing parts supplied by reference TRBV28 and TRBJ2-3, is DVKVTQSSRYLVKRTGEKVFLECVQDMDHENMFWYRQDPGLGLRLIYFSYDVKMKEKGDIPEGYSVSREKKERFSLILESASTNQTSMYLCASRLFGGKTTDTQYFGPGTRLTVL.